The present entry profiles one T cell receptor (beta chain) with its context. Its antigen is as yet unknown. The data are from a study of liver allograft versus peripheral blood T cells. Study-wide background: The authors compared T cell receptor repertoires in transplanted livers with those in the peripheral blood of recipients.

CDR1 and CDR2 from the germline V gene are DFQATT and SNEGSKA (reference sequence). The ends were cut back, 3 bases at V and 3 bases at J, with 17 bases in the middle. CDR3 length equals 15 residues. Study-level results: According to reports, the T cell receptor repertoires inside liver allografts differed from those in peripheral blood.

TCRdb used MiXCR to reprocess the reads, holding one entry per CDR3 protein. The sample shows a few thousand distinct CDR3 sequences, roughly 18% of them seen only once. V gene TRBV20-1 combines with J gene TRBJ1-1; D is possibly TRBD1 (5 bases). The receptor was derived from a human patient who had a liver transplant. Some T cells here may be from the graft donor. The CDR3 bases are TGCAGTGCTAGCTGGGGACGCTTAAGGTACACTGAAGCTTTCTTT. Translation: CSASWGRLRYTEAFF.